Detailed here is one TCR beta chain. There are a few counts of this clonotype. The antigen this receptor binds is unknown. No per-base quality is available; no much larger clone lies one base away. The data are from a study of blood T cells in healthy people across ages (dated by TCRdb to between 2015 and 2016). About the study as a whole: In model experiments, template switching captured about one uniquely barcoded TCR beta cDNA molecule for every two T cells. The study measured age-related changes in TCR beta repertoire diversity using deep sequencing normalized with unique cDNA molecular identifiers. The donors were divided into four age groups: young (average approximately 16 years), middle-aged (approximately 39), aged (approximately 62) and long-lived (around 87). Donors of different ages were randomly distributed across sequencing lanes to avoid experimental bias. The study analyzed two additional independent replicas of 1 million unique cDNA reads from the same blood draw for two donors, one aged 18 to 30 and one aged 80 or older. What the work shows at the level of the full study, not this receptor alone: Since profiling was done on bulk unsorted PBMCs, naive and antigen-experienced compartments could not be conclusively compared. As age increased, observed TCR beta diversity per million T cells dropped in a roughly linear way, and a significant reduction was already evident by age about 40. Estimates of total diversity based on one million sequenced T cells were regarded as lower bounds and as underestimates. A strong correlation was found between observed TCR beta diversity and the percentage of naive T cells measured by flow cytometry. The long-lived group showed more naive CD4+ T cells, fewer expanded clones and increased TCR diversity than the aged group, suggesting age selection. Donor CMV infection status was unknown, potentially confounding age-related changes in expanded clonotypes.

The donors were roughly 40 Caucasian individuals from Russia, aged about 6 to 100 years, who were systemically healthy. Each donor gave ten milliliters of peripheral blood, drawn into EDTA-treated Vacutainer tubes. Ficoll-Paque density-gradient centrifugation was used to isolate PBMCs, with at least 6 million per sample. Total RNA was extracted from PBMCs with Trizol reagent, with at least 6 micrograms obtained per sample. The percentages of naive CD45RAhigh/CD27high T cells were determined by flow cytometry on a PBMC aliquot from every donor. Library method: 5' RACE. The instrument was an Illumina HiSeq 2500. A second PCR of roughly 7 to 11 cycles was run with a J-beta primer mix and a sample-barcoded 5' primer. Each TCR beta cDNA molecule received a unique molecular identifier from a template-switch 5' adaptor carrying 12 random nucleotides. Each sample yielded at least 3 million CDR3-containing paired-end reads. First-strand cDNA synthesis was performed from all RNA using the Mint cDNA synthesis kit, with priming by a TRBC-specific oligonucleotide. All cDNA was treated with uracil-DNA glycosylase and then went through a first 18-cycle PCR with the universal primers M1SS and BC2_uni_R. The source study handled its data this way. Normalization of each sample was performed by random selection of 1 million high-quality reads, each carrying a distinct molecular identifier. Reads sharing molecular identifiers were discarded rather than binned into consensus sequences. MiTCR, run with a Q25 quality threshold and the strictest error-elimination algorithm, handled CDR3 identification, clonotype clustering and error correction. A nonparametric unseen species model with Euler transformation was used to estimate lower-bound total TCR beta diversity. TCRdb cleaned the public reads at Q25 with fastp, built clones with MiXCR and kept in-frame beta chains. Duplicate CDR3 protein sequences are folded into a single record with the most common DNA and genes. The V and J calls come from TCRdb's annotation, not from the publication. Recorded for this sample are hundreds of thousands of distinct CDR3 sequences; less than 60% of them occurred a single time. Around 18% of the sample comes from the top ten.

Measured from the cysteine to the phenylalanine, the CDR3 is 13 residues long. Of all the DNA, just the CDR3 is kept, 39 bases in frame from base 1. The V end gives up 5 bases and the J end 3 bases, leaving 6 bases in the junction not matched to a gene. The germline V gene encodes CDR1 GTSNPN and CDR2 SVGIG (reference sequence). The chain was built from TRBV30 and TRBJ1-1; 7 middle bases align to TRBD1. Specimen: blood. This receptor was identified in an elderly man in good health. In nucleotide form, the sequence is TGTGCCTGGTGGGACAGAGCTTACACTGAAGCTTTCTTT. Translated, this is CAWWDRAYTEAFF. The full variable domain, with segments outside the CDR3 supplied by the reference TRBV30 and TRBJ1-1 proteins, appears as SQTIHQWPATLVQPVGSPLSLECTVEGTSNPNLYWYRQAAGRGLQLLFYSVGIGQISSEVPQNLSASRPQDRQFILSSKKLLLSDSGFYLCAWWDRAYTEAFFGQGTRLTVV.